One sample yielded the 30 T cell receptor beta chains listed below, sequenced in a study of T cell changes during pregnancy in multiple sclerosis. TCRdb keeps only in-frame clones here, not all; method: immunoSEQ multiplex PCR. The repertoire holds 80,000 to 100,000 clones, with 90% to 95% as singletons. Sequences were derived from peripheral blood, sampled after pregnancy. These receptors were collected from a female donor in good health, enrolled as a control in a pregnancy study.

The chain has TRBV28 and TRBJ1-1; 7 bases agree with TRBD1. Germline CDR1 MDHEN, CDR2 SYDVKM. V gave up 2 bases and J gave up 4 bases; unmatched junction bases: 7. The CDR3 contains 15 residues. CDR3 in DNA: TGTGCCAGCAGTTTAGCCCGCAGGGGGTCCACTGAAGCTTTCTTT. Protein sequence: CASSLARRGSTEAFF.

J is TRBJ2-1 and V is TRBV28; 7 bases match TRBD1. V shed 4 bases, J shed 5 bases, and the junction held 8 bases outside the gene matches. CDR3 length: 15 amino acids. Germline loops: CDR1 MDHEN, CDR2 SYDVKM. In nucleotides, the CDR3 is TGTGCCAGCAGTTATCGTACAGGGGAAAACAATGAGCAGTTCTTC. Protein: CASSYRTGENNEQFF.

The gene calls are TRBV6-4 and TRBJ1-1; the D is unclear. Germline loops: CDR1 MRHNA, CDR2 SNTAGT. Trimming removed 5 bases at V and 3 bases at J, with 13 bases between. The CDR3 length is 14 residues. The chain's CDR3 is CASSPGRGDTEAFF. The CDR3 region has the DNA TGTGCCAGCAGTCCCGGGAGAGGTGACACTGAAGCTTTCTTT.

Details on this clone: An end of the junction differs from the germline gene, which may be a read error. J is TRBJ1-2 and V is TRBV6-5; 10 nucleotides match TRBD1. Germline lookup yields CDR1 MNHEY and CDR2 SVGAGI. This CDR3 contains 15 residues. The CDR3 DNA is TGTGCCAGCAGTGACTCGGGACAGGGGACGGGTGGCTACACCTTC. Amino acid sequence: CASSDSGQGTGGYTF.

CDR3 residues: CASAHRGDSYEQYF. CDR3 DNA sequence: TGTGCCAGCGCGCACAGGGGAGACTCCTACGAGCAGTACTTC. The V gene is TRBV6-5, the J gene TRBJ2-7; the match to TRBD1 covers 7 bases. Germline lookup yields CDR1 MNHEY and CDR2 SVGAGI. The CDR3 is made up of 14 amino acids. V shed 8 bases and J 0 bases; nucleotides not matched to a gene: 7.

This rearrangement joins TRBV6-5 to TRBJ2-3, with unresolved D. Germline V gene data show CDR1 as MNHEY and CDR2 as SVGAGI. Trimming shortened V by 0 bases and J by 2 bases, and 9 bases separated the two germline ends. The CDR3 covers 15 residues. Written as DNA, the CDR3 is TGTGCCAGCAGTTACTCCCCAGGAAACACAGATACGCAGTATTTT. This sequence encodes CASSYSPGNTDTQYF.

This chain joins TRBV4-3 and TRBJ2-1; 8 nucleotides agree with TRBD2. J was trimmed by 6 bases and V by 0 bases; bases with no gene match: 10. The germline CDR1 and CDR2 sequences are LGHNA and YSLEER. This CDR3 comprises 17 residues. The DNA for the CDR3 is TGCGCCAGCAGCCAAGATGTTAGGGCGGGGGGATCCAATGAGCAGTTCTTC. Translating gives CASSQDVRAGGSNEQFF.

The sample holds one count of this clone. The chain employs TRBV28 and TRBJ1-2; 8 bases line up with TRBD1. J lost 4 bases, V lost 5 bases, and 12 bases had no gene match. The CDR3 length is 16 residues. Germline-derived CDR1 and CDR2 are MDHEN and SYDVKM. The CDR3 DNA is TGTGCCAGCAGTCGGGACAGGCCACCCCAGACCTATGGCTACACCTTC. Encoded protein: CASSRDRPPQTYGYTF.

V is TRBV6-6 and J is TRBJ1-6; TRBD1 is a possible D gene (5 bases). V was trimmed by 8 bases and J by 6 bases, leaving 14 bases between them. CDR1 and CDR2 (germline): MNHNY, SVGAGI (reference sequence). The length of the CDR3 is 14 residues. CDR3 sequence reads: CASRLEGSNSPLHF. The CDR3 DNA is TGTGCCAGCCGTTTGGAGGGGTCTAATTCACCCCTCCACTTT.

The chain has TRBV28 and TRBJ2-5, with D tentatively TRBD2 (6 bases). In germline, CDR1 is MDHEN, CDR2 SYDVKM. The CDR3 sequence is 13 residues long. Trimming shortened V by 7 bases and J by 5 bases, and 14 bases separated the two germline ends. In nucleotides, the CDR3 is TGTGCCAGCACCCTACCCCGGGGGGAGACCCAGTACTTC. Protein: CASTLPRGETQYF.

The chain recombines TRBV5-1 with TRBJ2-1; 13 bases match TRBD2. Germline V CDR1 and CDR2: SGHRS, YFSETQ. CDR3 length: 14 amino acids. Trimming at V came to 4 bases and at J to 9 bases, leaving 4 bases not matched to a gene. Here the CDR3 DNA reads TGCGCCAGCAGCCCCTGGACTAGCGGGGGTGAGCAGTTCTTC. Amino acid sequence: CASSPWTSGGEQFF.

The gene calls are TRBV19 and TRBJ1-5, with 9 bases identical to TRBD1. Losses at the gene ends were 10 bases for V and 3 bases for J; bases not matched to a gene: 16. This CDR3 spans 17 amino acids. The germline V gene encodes CDR1 LNHDA and CDR2 SQIVND (reference sequence). The CDR3 coding sequence is TGTGCCACTAGCCCCCGATCCGGGACAGGGTACAATCAGCCCCAGCATTTT. It is translated as CATSPRSGTGYNQPQHF.

This chain links TRBV11-1 with TRBJ2-7, with a tentative D call TRBD1 (5 bases). This CDR3 is 13 amino acids long. Trimming took off 2 bases at V and 3 bases at J, with 8 bases between the two ends. From germline, CDR1 is SGHAT and CDR2 FQDESV (reference sequence). This CDR3 reads CASSLRGDYEQYF. In nucleotides, the CDR3 is TGTGCCAGCAGCTTAAGGGGCGACTACGAGCAGTACTTC. Based on the CDR3 plus reference TRBV11-1 and TRBJ2-7, the full variable domain is EAEVAQSPRYKITEKSQAVAFWCDPISGHATLYWYRQILGQGPELLVQFQDESVVDDSQLPKDRFSAERLKGVDSTLKIQPAELGDSAMYLCASSLRGDYEQYFGPGTRLTVT.

V usage is TRBV7-8 and J usage is TRBJ2-2; the D gene is possibly TRBD2 (5 bases). The CDR3 has 14 residues. V gave up 5 bases and J gave up 9 bases, with 16 bases separating them. Germline CDR1 and CDR2: SGHVS and FQNEAQ. The DNA for the CDR3 is TGTGCCAGCAGCGTCTCTTACCGGGGTCGGGAGCTGTTTTTT. It translates to CASSVSYRGRELFF.

This clone showed up just a few times. Other nucleotide sequences from this sample produce the same CDR3. The gene calls are TRBV4-2 and TRBJ1-1; no clear D gene. CDR3 length: 14 residues. CDR1 and CDR2 from the germline V gene are LGHNA and YNFKEQ. The V end was cut by 0 bases, the J end by 2 bases, with 7 bases between. CDR3 loop: CASSQDRGNTEAFF. For the CDR3, the DNA is TGTGCCAGCAGCCAAGACAGAGGCAACACTGAAGCTTTCTTT.

This rearrangement joins TRBV9 to TRBJ2-7; 8 bases line up with TRBD2. The CDR3 has 15 residues. In germline, CDR1 is SGDLS, CDR2 YYNGEE. J was trimmed by 5 bases and V by 2 bases; bases with no gene match: 9. In DNA form, the CDR3 reads TGTGCCAGCAGCGTTAGCGGGACCCCTTCCGACGAGCAGTACTTC. Protein: CASSVSGTPSDEQYF.

The chain employs TRBV7-2 and TRBJ2-2; tentatively, D is TRBD2 (5 bases). This CDR3 has 15 residues. V lost 3 bases to trimming and J lost 3 bases, with 11 bases between them. Germline V gene data show CDR1 as SGHTA and CDR2 as FQGNSA. CDR3 region: CASSFRRADTGELFF. The CDR3 nucleotides are TGTGCCAGCAGCTTTCGGCGGGCGGACACCGGGGAGCTGTTTTTT. The full variable domain, its missing parts supplied by reference TRBV7-2 and TRBJ2-2, is GAGVSQSPSNKVTEKGKDVELRCDPISGHTALYWYRQSLGQGLEFLIYFQGNSAPDKSGLPSDRFSAERTGGSVSTLTIQRTQQEDSAVYLCASSFRRADTGELFFGEGSRLTVL.

This clone was detected once. The CDR3 region is CASSLGQGASYGYTF. The CDR3 coding sequence is TGTGCCAGCAGCTTGGGACAGGGGGCATCCTATGGCTACACCTTC. The chain joins TRBV5-4 to TRBJ1-2; TRBD1 aligns across 10 bases. V gave up 0 bases and J gave up 4 bases; unmatched junction bases: 3. CDR3 length equals 15 residues. The germline CDR1 and CDR2 sequences are SGHNT and YYREEE (reference sequence).

This chain connects TRBV6-1 to TRBJ1-1; the match to TRBD1 covers 7 bases. V lost 6 bases to trimming and J lost 0 bases; unmatched junction nucleotides: 7. Germline lookup yields CDR1 MNHNS and CDR2 SASEGT. The CDR3 is made up of 15 amino acids. The CDR3 sequence: CASRYQGQMNTEAFF. For the CDR3, the DNA is TGTGCCAGCAGATACCAGGGACAGATGAACACTGAAGCTTTCTTT.

This chain joins TRBV5-1 and TRBJ2-5, with 10 bases lining up with TRBD2. Germline V gene lookup returns CDR1 SGHRS and CDR2 YFSETQ. The CDR3 sequence is 15 residues long. The ends lost 4 bases at V and 4 bases at J; junction bases unmatched: 7. The CDR3 sequence: CASSSGGAFSETQYF. The CDR3 coding sequence is TGCGCCAGCAGCAGCGGGGGGGCCTTTTCAGAGACCCAGTACTTC.

This chain uses TRBV2 with TRBJ2-1; 7 bases agree with TRBD1. The CDR3 is made up of 13 amino acids. Germline CDR1 and CDR2: SNHLY and FYNNEI. J gave up 8 bases and V 1 base, and 2 bases lay outside the gene matches. The CDR3 DNA is TGTGCCAGCAGTGAAGGGGACAGCTATGAGCAGTTCTTC. Encoded protein: CASSEGDSYEQFF.

This rearrangement joins TRBV7-2 to TRBJ1-1; a weak D match, TRBD1 (5 bases). The germline V gene encodes CDR1 SGHTA and CDR2 FQGNSA. With 4 bases removed from V and 0 bases from J, the gap between germline ends came to 18 bases. The CDR3 has 17 residues. CDR3 residues: CASSSWGRVGLNTEAFF. DNA of the CDR3: TGTGCCAGCAGCTCATGGGGCAGGGTCGGCCTGAACACTGAAGCTTTCTTT.

The chain joins TRBV11-2 to TRBJ2-3, with TRBD2 matching 9 bases. The junction had 4 bases not matched to a gene; V was cut back by 6 bases and J by 3 bases. The CDR3 loop spans 14 amino acids. The V gene's germline CDR1 is SGHAT and CDR2 FQNNGV. Here the CDR3 DNA reads TGTGCCAGCAGTTATGCGGGGGGGACAGATACGCAGTATTTT. This codes for CASSYAGGTDTQYF. Supplemented by reference TRBV11-2 and TRBJ2-3, the full variable domain reads EAGVAQSPRYKIIEKRQSVAFWCNPISGHATLYWYQQILGQGPKLLIQFQNNGVVDDSQLPKDRFSAERLKGVDSTLKIQPAKLEDSAVYLCASSYAGGTDTQYFGPGTRLTVL.

The V call is TRBV7-9, the J call TRBJ1-5, with TRBD1 matching 7 bases. The CDR3 consists of 12 residues. Germline values: CDR1 SEHNR, CDR2 FQNEAQ (reference sequence). Trimming took 4 bases from V and 15 from J; bases not matched to a gene: 9. The CDR3 nucleotides read TGTGCCAGCAGCTGGACCGGGACAGCTTTGCATTTT. Protein product: CASSWTGTALHF.

The gene calls are TRBV6-6 and TRBJ1-2, with a possible D match to TRBD1 (6 bases). The CDR3 contains 15 residues. Germline assignment: CDR1 MNHNY and CDR2 SVGAGI (reference sequence). Between the trimmed V and J ends, which lost 5 bases and 4 bases, there was a span of 17 bases. CDR3 coding DNA: TGTGCCAGCAGTCCGACGATTACAGGGCTCTATGGCTACACCTTC. This sequence encodes CASSPTITGLYGYTF.

The rearrangement joins TRBV6-9 to TRBJ2-2, with TRBD1 matching over 8 bases. The CDR3 spans 14 residues. CDR1 is MNHGY, CDR2 SVAAGI, per germline. Losses at the gene ends were 9 bases for V and 5 bases for J; bases not matched to a gene: 8. The CDR3 region is CASSSQGATGELFF. The CDR3 bases are TGTGCCAGTTCTTCGCAGGGGGCGACCGGGGAGCTGTTTTTT.

The J gene is TRBJ1-1, the V gene TRBV7-2; a weak D match, TRBD1 (5 bases). Trimming shortened V by 5 bases and J by 3 bases, and 10 bases separated the two germline ends. The CDR3 has 13 amino acids. Germline CDR1 reads SGHTA; CDR2 reads FQGNSA. In nucleotides, the CDR3 is TGTGCCAGCAGCCTCCAGGGTTACACTGAAGCTTTCTTT. Its protein product is CASSLQGYTEAFF.

The genes are TRBV9 and TRBJ1-3; D possibly corresponds to TRBD1 (5 bases). The germline V gene encodes CDR1 SGDLS and CDR2 YYNGEE. The CDR3 is 14 residues long. Trimming removed 4 bases at V and 0 bases at J, with 8 bases between. In DNA, the CDR3 is TGTGCCAGCAGCCCAGGGTTCTCTGGAAACACCATATATTTT. Amino acids: CASSPGFSGNTIYF.

This clone came up once. The rearrangement links TRBV5-1 to TRBJ2-1; D is possibly TRBD2 (6 bases). V lost 4 bases and J lost 0, with 14 bases in between. Germline V gives CDR1 SGHRS, CDR2 YFSETQ. The CDR3 sequence is 16 residues long. The CDR3 loop is CASSRGSQSSYNEQFF. In DNA, the CDR3 is TGCGCCAGCAGCCGGGGGTCCCAGAGCTCCTACAATGAGCAGTTCTTC.

The rearrangement uses TRBV28 and TRBJ2-2; the match to TRBD1 covers 7 bases. Per germline, CDR1 MDHEN and CDR2 SYDVKM. V was clipped by 6 bases and J by 4 bases; unmatched bases: 8. The CDR3 has 15 residues. DNA for the CDR3: TGTGCCAGCAGCCCCTTTGACAGGGTCACCGGGGAGCTGTTTTTT. Protein product: CASSPFDRVTGELFF.